Reported below is one T cell receptor (beta chain). The V end was cut by 4 bases, the J end by 0 bases, with 12 bases between. This CDR3 has 14 residues. CDR1 is SQVTM and CDR2 is ANQGSEA in the germline V gene. The data were taken from a study of shared T cell receptors in the human thymus. The table came from immunoSEQ multiplex PCR; TCRdb's copy has only in-frame clones and leaves some out. The repertoire holds hundreds of thousands of clones, with 70% to 90% as singletons. The same sample was also used in a study of human thymus T cells. This second report adds: Resections were taken during corrective heart surgery, and the thymus tissue came from these. V and J genes seemed to be used with bias in thymic and blood repertoires.

The chain carries TRBV29-1 and TRBJ1-1, with unresolved D. This receptor was taken from a boy in the first two years of life with a congenital heart defect. Material: thymocytes. The CDR3 DNA is TGCAGCGTTGGCCGACAAGGAATGAACACTGAAGCTTTCTTT. This encodes CSVGRQGMNTEAFF.